This T cell receptor (beta chain) was recovered during a study of CD8 T cells in ankylosing spondylitis. V shed 4 bases, J shed 3 bases, and the junction held 16 bases outside the gene matches. CDR1 and CDR2 from the germline V gene are SGHRS and YFSETQ. CDR3 size: 18 residues. A note on this clonotype: What it binds is not known.

Findings and caveats of the study: It appeared that ankylosing spondylitis blood was characterized by a TCR beta motif of 8 or 9 highly homologous variants. Matched ankylosing spondylitis synovial fluid reportedly contained a significantly enriched population of disease-linked clones. Clones linked with disease were CD8+ and fairly uncommon in the peripheral blood.

Library preparation for TCR beta used quantitative 5'-RACE with molecular barcodes. TCRdb re-called the 5' RACE reads with MiXCR, one entry per CDR3 protein. The sample carries roughly 670,000 distinct CDR3 sequences, about 20% recorded once. The source material was blood, either unsorted or a sorted T cell fraction (not recorded which). The chain is built from TRBV5-1 and TRBJ2-7; 10 bases are shared with TRBD2. The TCR was taken from a male donor with ankylosing spondylitis. The CDR3 DNA sequence: TGCGCCAGCAGCCGCGGGCTAGCGGGAGCTGGGGGGTTCTACGAGCAGTACTTC. Translated, it gives CASSRGLAGAGGFYEQYF.